These T cell receptor beta chains were read from a single sample in a study of blood T cell repertoires in COVID-19. Here immunoSEQ multiplex PCR was the method, and the copy in TCRdb shows in-frame clones only, minus some. The table records 250,000 to 300,000 clones, 86% of them present only once. Sample: peripheral blood. Source of these receptors: a man younger than 35 with active or convalescent COVID-19. Each CDR3 is given with its conserved first and last residue. A D gene is named only where the DNA matches it firmly. Size tells how often a clone was seen (once, few, many) or the class of an expanded clone, and some rows leave it out.

J: TRBJ1-2; size: few; V: TRBV20-1; D: NA; DNA: TGCAGTGCTAGAGGGGGCGGCTACACCTTC; CDR3: CSARGGGYTF
J: TRBJ2-7; size: NA; V: TRBV25-1; D: NA; DNA: TGTGCCAGCAGTAGAACCGGGACAAACTACGAGCAGTACTTC; CDR3: CASSRTGTNYEQYF
J: TRBJ2-1; size: NA; V: TRBV6-2/TRBV6-3; D: TRBD2; DNA: TGTGCCAGCAGTTACGTCGCCGGTGTGGCTAGCGGATACAATGAGCAGTTCTTC; CDR3: CASSYVAGVASGYNEQFF
J: TRBJ2-3; size: NA; V: TRBV7-9; D: TRBD2; DNA: TGTGCCATTATCGCTAGCGGGAGGGAAGCCCCCGCGGATACGCAGTATTTT; CDR3: CAIIASGREAPADTQYF
J: TRBJ2-7; size: few; V: TRBV6-5; D: TRBD1; DNA: TGTGCCAGCAGTTACGGACAGGGGGCCTACGAGCAGTACTTC; CDR3: CASSYGQGAYEQYF
J: TRBJ2-7; size: NA; V: TRBV10-3; D: NA; DNA: TGTGCCATCAGCATGACTAGTGGGGGGACCTACGAGCAGTACTTC; CDR3: CAISMTSGGTYEQYF
J: TRBJ1-2; size: NA; V: TRBV27; D: NA; DNA: TGTGCCAGCAGACGCCGGGAAATAACTGGCTACACCTTC; CDR3: CASRRREITGYTF
J: TRBJ2-7; size: NA; V: TRBV29-1; D: TRBD1; DNA: TGCAGCGGGGGGACAGCCTACGAGCAGTACTTC; CDR3: CSGGTAYEQYF
J: TRBJ2-3; size: NA; V: TRBV11-3; D: NA; DNA: TGTGCCAGCAGCTTGGGCTTAGTTTATACGCAGTATTTT; CDR3: CASSLGLVYTQYF
J: TRBJ2-7; size: few; V: TRBV2; D: NA; DNA: TGTGCCAGTGCGGACAGTTCCTACGAGCAGTACTTC; CDR3: CASADSSYEQYF
J: TRBJ2-5; size: NA; V: TRBV2; D: NA; DNA: TGTGCCAGCAAGAGAACTCCGGACCAAGAGACCCAGTACTTC; CDR3: CASKRTPDQETQYF
J: TRBJ1-6; size: few; V: TRBV6-5; D: NA; DNA: TGTGCCAGCAGTTACTCTGAGGGTTCACCCCTCCACTTT; CDR3: CASSYSEGSPLHF
J: TRBJ2-1; size: NA; V: TRBV12-5; D: NA; DNA: TGTGCTAGTGGTCTCCAAGGGGGCAATGAGCAGTTCTTC; CDR3: CASGLQGGNEQFF
J: TRBJ2-4; size: few; V: TRBV7-9; D: TRBD1; DNA: TGTGCCAGCAGCTTACGGGACAGAGAAAACATTCAGTACTTC; CDR3: CASSLRDRENIQYF
J: TRBJ2-5; size: NA; V: TRBV6-5; D: TRBD2; DNA: TGTGCCACCGCGCAAGGCGGGAGTTGGGAGAAGACCCAGTACTTC; CDR3: CATAQGGSWEKTQYF
J: TRBJ1-1; size: NA; V: TRBV30; D: NA; DNA: TGTGCCTGGAGGGATGCAGGCCCTGAAGCTTTCTTT; CDR3: CAWRDAGPEAFF
J: TRBJ2-1; size: NA; V: TRBV14; D: TRBD2; DNA: TGTGCCAGCAGCCAAGCATTCGGGCTAGCGGGGACGGAGCAGTTCTTC; CDR3: CASSQAFGLAGTEQFF
J: TRBJ2-5; size: NA; V: TRBV19; D: TRBD1; DNA: TGTGCCAGTAAATCCGAGGGGGCTCGTAGGGAGACCCAGTACTTC; CDR3: CASKSEGARRETQYF
J: TRBJ1-1; size: NA; V: TRBV15; D: NA; DNA: TGTGCCACCAGCAGAGATCCCGGGACTGAAGCTTTCTTT; CDR3: CATSRDPGTEAFF
J: TRBJ2-1; size: NA; V: TRBV19; D: TRBD2; DNA: TGTGCCAGTAGCAACCAACTAGCGGGGCAGTTCTTC; CDR3: CASSNQLAGQFF
J: TRBJ2-7; size: NA; V: TRBV7-9; D: NA; DNA: TGTGCCAGCAGCCGCGTAGGACAGACCAGCATCTACGAGCAGTACTTC; CDR3: CASSRVGQTSIYEQYF
J: TRBJ1-2; size: NA; V: TRBV7-3; D: TRBD1; DNA: TGTGCCAGCAGCAAACAGGGGGCTGGGGGCTACACCTTC; CDR3: CASSKQGAGGYTF
J: TRBJ1-5; size: NA; V: TRBV9; D: NA; DNA: TGTGCCAGCAGCTCCGGCGGACAGCCGGGGCACAATCAGCCCCAGCATTTT; CDR3: CASSSGGQPGHNQPQHF
J: TRBJ1-4; size: NA; V: TRBV2; D: NA; DNA: TGTGCCAGCACGAGGCAAAATGAAAAACTGTTTTTT; CDR3: CASTRQNEKLFF
J: TRBJ1-2; size: NA; V: TRBV5-6; D: NA; DNA: TGTGCCAGCAGCTTAGGGGGAAATGGCTACACCTTC; CDR3: CASSLGGNGYTF
J: TRBJ2-5; size: NA; V: TRBV14; D: NA; DNA: TGTGCCAGCAGCCAAGCGGAAGAGACCCAGTACTTC; CDR3: CASSQAEETQYF
J: TRBJ2-5; size: NA; V: TRBV9; D: NA; DNA: TGTGCCAGCAGCGTAGCGGGAAGACTAGAGACCCAGTACTTC; CDR3: CASSVAGRLETQYF
J: TRBJ2-7; size: few; V: TRBV28; D: NA; DNA: TGTGCCAGCAGTCTACCCCCAGGGGATCCCTACGAGCAGTACTTC; CDR3: CASSLPPGDPYEQYF
J: TRBJ2-1; size: few; V: TRBV7-3; D: TRBD1; DNA: TGTGCCAGCAGCCATGGACAGGGCTCGGGAAATGAGCAGTTCTTC; CDR3: CASSHGQGSGNEQFF
J: TRBJ1-2; size: NA; V: TRBV9; D: TRBD1; DNA: TGTGCCAGCAGCGTAGCTATCGACAGGGTGTATGGCTACACCTTC; CDR3: CASSVAIDRVYGYTF
J: TRBJ2-5; size: NA; V: TRBV12-3/TRBV12-4; D: NA; DNA: TGTGCCAGCAGTTTAAGTCTACAAGAGACCCAGTACTTC; CDR3: CASSLSLQETQYF
J: TRBJ1-5; size: NA; V: TRBV27; D: TRBD1; DNA: TGTGCCAGCAGGCCTACAGGGGCCCCTGGTCAGCCCCAGCATTTT; CDR3: CASRPTGAPGQPQHF
J: TRBJ1-6; size: NA; V: TRBV29-1; D: NA; DNA: TGCAGCGTTGCGACGGTGCGGGACAATTCACCCCTCCACTTT; CDR3: CSVATVRDNSPLHF
J: TRBJ2-6; size: once; V: TRBV5-1; D: TRBD1; DNA: TGCGCCAGCAGCTGGGACAGACCTCTTTCCGGGGCCAACGTCCTGACTTTC; CDR3: CASSWDRPLSGANVLTF
J: TRBJ2-1; size: once; V: TRBV15; D: TRBD2; DNA: TGTGCCACCAGCGTCACCGGGACTAGCGTTAGCGAGCAGTTCTTC; CDR3: CATSVTGTSVSEQFF
J: TRBJ2-7; size: NA; V: TRBV7-6; D: TRBD1; DNA: TGTGCCAGCAGCTTAGGGGGACAGGGGCAAGGGCAGTACTTC; CDR3: CASSLGGQGQGQYF
J: TRBJ1-5; size: once; V: TRBV11-1; D: NA; DNA: TGTGCCAGCAGCTTAGAGTCAGGCCAGCCCCAGCATTTT; CDR3: CASSLESGQPQHF
J: TRBJ2-7; size: NA; V: TRBV6-1; D: NA; DNA: TGTGCCAGCAGTGAACCGGGACACAGCTACGAGCAGTACTTC; CDR3: CASSEPGHSYEQYF
J: TRBJ2-2; size: NA; V: TRBV3-1/TRBV3-2; D: NA; DNA: TGTGCCAGCAGCCAAGTAGACTATCCGAACACCGGGGAGCTGTTTTTT; CDR3: CASSQVDYPNTGELFF
J: TRBJ2-2; size: NA; V: TRBV7-7; D: NA; DNA: TGTGCCAGCAGGCAGGACAGTACGAACACCGGGGAGCTGTTTTTT; CDR3: CASRQDSTNTGELFF
J: TRBJ2-5; size: NA; V: TRBV10-3; D: NA; DNA: TGTGCCATCAGTGAGTCGACTAAGGAGATGGGGACCCAGTACTTC; CDR3: CAISESTKEMGTQYF
J: TRBJ1-2; size: NA; V: TRBV5-6; D: NA; DNA: TGTGCCAGCAGCTTGGGAACAGGCGGATCTGGCTACACCTTC; CDR3: CASSLGTGGSGYTF
J: TRBJ2-5; size: NA; V: TRBV18; D: TRBD2; DNA: TGTGCCAGCTCACCAACTAGCGGGGAAGAGACCCAGTACTTC; CDR3: CASSPTSGEETQYF
J: TRBJ1-2; size: few; V: TRBV4-1; D: NA; DNA: TGCGCCAGCAAATTTACGACAGGCGCTAACTATGGCTACACCTTC; CDR3: CASKFTTGANYGYTF
J: TRBJ1-4; size: once; V: TRBV12-3/TRBV12-4; D: NA; DNA: TGTGCCAGCAGCCCTGATGAAAAACTGTTTTTT; CDR3: CASSPDEKLFF
J: TRBJ1-1; size: NA; V: TRBV7-2; D: NA; DNA: TGTGCCAGCAGCTGGCACCCCGGGGGGGGCCAGAACACTGAAGCTTTCTTT; CDR3: CASSWHPGGGQNTEAFF
J: TRBJ1-3; size: NA; V: TRBV6-5; D: NA; DNA: TGTGCCAGCAGCGTAGTACAGGGAGTTGGAAACACCATATATTTT; CDR3: CASSVVQGVGNTIYF
J: TRBJ2-3; size: NA; V: TRBV5-1; D: TRBD1; DNA: TGCGCCAGCAGCTTAGGGGACAGGGTCACAGATACGCAGTATTTT; CDR3: CASSLGDRVTDTQYF
J: TRBJ2-1; size: NA; V: TRBV7-3; D: NA; DNA: TGTGCCAGCAGCTTAGTGGCGGGCCCCTACAATGAGCAGTTCTTC; CDR3: CASSLVAGPYNEQFF
J: TRBJ1-4; size: NA; V: TRBV29-1; D: NA; DNA: TGCAGCGTTGAAGATCGTCGGGGAGGAGAAAAACTGTTTTTT; CDR3: CSVEDRRGGEKLFF
J: TRBJ2-2; size: NA; V: TRBV4-1; D: NA; DNA: TGCGCCAGCAGCCAGACTAGTTCGGCGAACACCGGGGAGCTGTTTTTT; CDR3: CASSQTSSANTGELFF
J: TRBJ2-7; size: few; V: TRBV5-1; D: NA; DNA: TGCGCCAGCAGCCCAGGGGTTAACGAGCAGTACTTC; CDR3: CASSPGVNEQYF
J: TRBJ2-3; size: NA; V: TRBV5-6; D: NA; DNA: TGTGCCAGCAGCTCGCGGGTCTTAGATACGCAGTATTTT; CDR3: CASSSRVLDTQYF
J: TRBJ2-7; size: NA; V: TRBV11-2; D: NA; DNA: TGTGCCAGCAGCTTAGAACAGGTAAACTACGAGCAGTACTTC; CDR3: CASSLEQVNYEQYF
J: TRBJ1-1; size: NA; V: TRBV3-1/TRBV3-2; D: NA; DNA: TGTGCCAGCAGCCAAGCTGACAGAAACACTGAAGCTTTCTTT; CDR3: CASSQADRNTEAFF
J: TRBJ1-2; size: once; V: TRBV5-1; D: NA; DNA: TGCGCCAGCAGCTTGAATGCAGGGGAATCCTATGGCTACACCTTC; CDR3: CASSLNAGESYGYTF
J: TRBJ1-4; size: NA; V: TRBV18; D: NA; DNA: TGTGCCAGCTCACCACCGGGGACAAGGGTCCGTGAAAAACTGTTTTTT; CDR3: CASSPPGTRVREKLFF